This TCR beta chain was captured in a study of T cells expressing NK-cell markers. General study results and limits: A handful of donors had dominant NKG2C+ clonotypes that comprised roughly 1.0-8% of their CD8+ T cells.

The CDR3 covers 14 residues. The germline V gene has CDR1 DFQATT and CDR2 SNEGSKA (reference sequence). TCRdb re-called the 5' RACE reads and shows each CDR3 protein once, DNA omitted. This table holds about 260,000 distinct CDR3 sequences. To note about this clonotype: Its antigen is not identified.

The sequenced sample consisted of blood T cells: a sorted CD56 or NKG2C T cell subset, CD4+ or CD8+ T cells, or bulk PBMC T cells (not recorded which). This TCR was sampled from a man aged 18 to 30 in good health. The chain employs TRBV20-1 and TRBJ2-1; as DNA is missing, the TRBD2 call by TCRdb cannot be tested. The CDR3: CSARTSGTYNEQFF.